This TCR beta chain originates from a study of Graves' ophthalmopathy and Graves' hyperthyroidism (dated by TCRdb to between 2017 and 2018). Background on the whole study: Peripheral blood was collected at initial diagnosis, prior to any treatment. To tell Graves' ophthalmopathy apart from Graves' hyperthyroidism, and to predict which patients would progress to ophthalmopathy, the study relied on TCR beta repertoire signatures. In total, approximately 130 blood samples were TCR-sequenced: around 42 ophthalmopathy, roughly 77 hyperthyroidism and 17 hyperthyroidism-to-ophthalmopathy patients. To explore V-J signatures distinguishing ophthalmopathy from hyperthyroidism, a discovery set of about 99 patients (roughly 45 ophthalmopathy, 55 to 60 stable hyperthyroidism) was enrolled. An independent validation cohort comprised about 20 hyperthyroidism patients and over 15 patients who later progressed from hyperthyroidism to ophthalmopathy. In more than five hyperthyroidism patients, the T-cell repertoires found in thyroid tissue were compared with those found in blood. Following sampling, methimazole starting at 30 mg daily was administered to hyperthyroidism patients, and high-dose intravenous methylprednisolone was administered to ophthalmopathy patients.

For repertoire sequencing, the TCR beta CDR3 regions were amplified from RNA transcripts. A first-round RT-PCR used HTBI primers with the Qiagen OneStep RT-PCR kit, followed by a second-round multiplex PCR, size selection and purification. Libraries were sequenced on an Illumina HiSeq2000 using paired-end 100 bp reads. In the authors' own workflow: SOAPnuke was used to process the reads, removing any read that contained adapters or uncalled bases, had a mean Phred below 15, or lacked an exact match to the constant primer or identifier. High-quality paired reads were merged with COPE v1.2.5. Each unique nucleotide sequence was defined as a clonotype, and clonotypes were aligned to IMGT TRB V, D and J references with MiTCR v1.1. Analysis was restricted to V-J combinations with a frequency above 0.0001, which covered 99.2% of repertoires. For each V-J combination, a TCR clonal expansion and chaos score was defined as the ratio of F50 clonal expansion to chaos observed in the TCRdist matrix. Welch's t-statistics and random forest were used to reduce features to some 13 V-J combinations, which were fed into a naive Bayes classifier. The similarity between thyroid and blood repertoires was quantified using the Morisita-Horn index. Clones were called with MiXCR by TCRdb after fastp trimmed the public reads at Q25, and only in-frame beta chains were retained. Entries that share a CDR3 protein sequence are merged under the most common genes and DNA. In this record, the V and J calls reflect TCRdb's handling and not the investigators' own analysis. In this sample the table shows under 400,000 distinct CDR3 sequences, about a sixth of which occur a single time. Around an eighth of the sample is held by the ten biggest clonotypes.

General study outcomes and caveats: Among expanded thyroid clonotypes with frequency above 0.001, most also showed up in blood, which suggests that blood repertoires may reflect the thyroid immune response. No statistical method was used to predetermine the sample size, and group allocation was not hidden from the investigators. In validation, the model predicted ophthalmopathy progression with 70.59% sensitivity and around 72% specificity; roughly eleven predicted patients were CT-confirmed with GO in a median of approximately six months. The 13-signature model separated ophthalmopathy from stable hyperthyroidism with roughly 90% sensitivity and approximately 81% specificity in cross-validation, and 80%/75% in the test set.

Ophthalmopathy patients were characterized by moderately to severely active disease, a Clinical Activity Score of at least 3, a NOSPECS grade of at least 4, and a disease duration under 3 months. Patients with other autoimmune diseases, uncontrolled infections, pregnancy or lactation were excluded from the study. Clinical symptoms, serum thyroxine, TRAb, thyroid ultrasound and orbital computed tomography were used for diagnosis. Using Ficoll-Paque density gradient centrifugation, PBMCs were isolated from about 9.4 ml of fresh peripheral blood. Trizol reagent was used to extract the total RNA, and its quality was then checked on an Agilent 2100 Bioanalyzer. This clonotype was seen a few times. No antigen is known for it. No base quality information exists; no much larger clone differs at one position. Trimmed from V: 7 bases; trimmed from J: 0 bases; junction bases lacking a gene match: 9. From cysteine to phenylalanine, the CDR3 is 16 amino acids long. Of the read, only the CDR3 DNA is kept; its 48 bases are in frame from base 1. CDR1 and CDR2 (MNHNS, SASEGT) derive from the germline V gene.

The sample taken for sequencing was peripheral blood. The TCR sequence derives from an adult man with Graves' ophthalmopathy. The chain was built from TRBV6-1 and TRBJ2-7; TRBD1 matches 10 bases in the middle. CDR3 sequence: CASTGTGASTSYEQYF. The bases are TGTGCCAGCACAGGGACAGGGGCCTCCACCTCCTACGAGCAGTACTTC.